One T cell receptor beta chain is described in this entry. Here immunoSEQ multiplex PCR was the method, and the copy in TCRdb shows in-frame clones only, minus some. The table records 98,000 or so clones, 80% to 95% of them present only once. The data belong to a study of OX40 agonist ivuxolimab in advanced cancers. Germline lookup yields CDR1 SGHTA and CDR2 FQGNSA. The V gene end was trimmed by 5 bases and the J gene end by 2 bases; junction bases not matched to a gene: 8. The length of the CDR3 is 16 residues. Sequenced material: CD4+ or CD8+ T cells sorted from blood, taken in a trial of the OX40 agonist ivuxolimab. The gene calls are TRBV7-2 and TRBJ2-5, with 10 bases matching TRBD1. This receptor was identified in an adult with an advanced solid tumor such as melanoma, head and neck, liver or kidney cancer. CDR3 coding DNA: TGTGCCAGCAGCGTAGGGGGACAGGGGATTCAAGAGACCCAGTACTTC. Residues: CASSVGGQGIQETQYF.